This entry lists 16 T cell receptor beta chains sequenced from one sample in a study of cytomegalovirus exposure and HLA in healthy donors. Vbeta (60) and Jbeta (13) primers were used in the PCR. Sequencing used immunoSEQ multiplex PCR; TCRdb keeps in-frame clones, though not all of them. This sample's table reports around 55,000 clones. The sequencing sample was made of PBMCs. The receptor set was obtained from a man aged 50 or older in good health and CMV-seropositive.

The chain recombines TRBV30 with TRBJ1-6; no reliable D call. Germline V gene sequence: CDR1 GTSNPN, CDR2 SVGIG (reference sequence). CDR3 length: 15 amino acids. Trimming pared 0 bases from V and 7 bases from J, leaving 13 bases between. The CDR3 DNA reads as TGTGCCTGGAGTGTACTGGACGGGAGGAATTCACCCCTCCACTTT. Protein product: CAWSVLDGRNSPLHF.

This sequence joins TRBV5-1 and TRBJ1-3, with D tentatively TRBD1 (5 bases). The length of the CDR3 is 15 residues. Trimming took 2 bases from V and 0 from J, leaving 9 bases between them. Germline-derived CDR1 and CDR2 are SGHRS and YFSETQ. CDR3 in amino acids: CASSFDSRSGNTIYF. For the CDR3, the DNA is TGCGCCAGCAGCTTCGACAGCCGCTCTGGAAACACCATATATTTT.

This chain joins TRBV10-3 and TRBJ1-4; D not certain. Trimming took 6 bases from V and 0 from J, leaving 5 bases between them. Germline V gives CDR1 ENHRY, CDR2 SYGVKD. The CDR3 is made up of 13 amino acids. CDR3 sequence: CAIRGATNEKLFF. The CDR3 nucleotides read TGTGCCATCAGGGGAGCAACTAATGAAAAACTGTTTTTT.

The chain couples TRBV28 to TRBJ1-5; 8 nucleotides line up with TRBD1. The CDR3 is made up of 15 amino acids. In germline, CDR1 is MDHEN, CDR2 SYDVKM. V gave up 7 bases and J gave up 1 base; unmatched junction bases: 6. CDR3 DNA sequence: TGTGCCAGCACAGGGGGCTCCACGAGCAATCAGCCCCAGCATTTT. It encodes CASTGGSTSNQPQHF.

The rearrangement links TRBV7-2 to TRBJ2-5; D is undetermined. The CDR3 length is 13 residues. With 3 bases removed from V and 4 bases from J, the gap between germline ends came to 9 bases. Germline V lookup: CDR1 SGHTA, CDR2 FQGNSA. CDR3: CASSFTVGETQYF. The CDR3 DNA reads TGTGCCAGCAGCTTTACAGTGGGAGAGACCCAGTACTTC.

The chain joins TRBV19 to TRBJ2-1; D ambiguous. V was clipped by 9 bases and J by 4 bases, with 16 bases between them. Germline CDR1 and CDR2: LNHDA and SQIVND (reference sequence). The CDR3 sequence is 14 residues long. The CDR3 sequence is CASRNPGGYNEQFF. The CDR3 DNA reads TGTGCCAGCAGAAACCCGGGTGGGTACAATGAGCAGTTCTTC.

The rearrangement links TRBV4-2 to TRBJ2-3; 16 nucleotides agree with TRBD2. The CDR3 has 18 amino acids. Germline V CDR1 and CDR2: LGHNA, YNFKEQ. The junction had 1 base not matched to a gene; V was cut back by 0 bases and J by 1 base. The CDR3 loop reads CASSQEGTSGRGTDTQYF. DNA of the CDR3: TGTGCCAGCAGCCAAGAGGGGACTAGCGGGAGGGGCACAGATACGCAGTATTTT.

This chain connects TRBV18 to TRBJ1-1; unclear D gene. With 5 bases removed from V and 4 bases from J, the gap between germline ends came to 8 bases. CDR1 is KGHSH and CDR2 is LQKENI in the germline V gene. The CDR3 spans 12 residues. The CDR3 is CASSSRLTEAFF. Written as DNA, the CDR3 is TGTGCCAGCTCAAGCCGACTCACTGAAGCTTTCTTT.

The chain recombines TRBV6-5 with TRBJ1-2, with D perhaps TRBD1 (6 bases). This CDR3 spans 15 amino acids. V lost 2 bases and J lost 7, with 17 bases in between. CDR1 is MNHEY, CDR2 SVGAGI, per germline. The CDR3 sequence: CASSYGTHISSGYTF. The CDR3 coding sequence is TGTGCCAGCAGTTACGGGACACATATTTCCAGTGGCTACACCTTC.

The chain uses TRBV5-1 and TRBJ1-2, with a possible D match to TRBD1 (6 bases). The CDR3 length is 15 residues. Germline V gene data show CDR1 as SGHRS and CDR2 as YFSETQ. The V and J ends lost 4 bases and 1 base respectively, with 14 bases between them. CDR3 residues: CASSLDSINNYGYTF. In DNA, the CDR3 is TGCGCCAGCAGCCTGGACAGCATCAATAACTATGGCTACACCTTC.

The CDR3 sequence: CASSAPGLAHLNEQFF. DNA of the CDR3: TGTGCCAGCAGCGCCCCGGGACTAGCACATTTGAATGAGCAGTTCTTC. The chain recombines TRBV9 with TRBJ2-1; 9 bases are shared with TRBD2. Germline V CDR1 and CDR2: SGDLS, YYNGEE. V was clipped by 3 bases and J by 7 bases; unmatched bases: 11. The CDR3 spans 16 residues. Drawing the rest from reference TRBV9 and TRBJ2-1, the complete variable domain is DSGVTQTPKHLITATGQRVTLRCSPRSGDLSVYWYQQSLDQGLQFLIQYYNGEERAKGNILERFSAQQFPDLHSELNLSSLELGDSALYFCASSAPGLAHLNEQFFGPGTRLTVL.

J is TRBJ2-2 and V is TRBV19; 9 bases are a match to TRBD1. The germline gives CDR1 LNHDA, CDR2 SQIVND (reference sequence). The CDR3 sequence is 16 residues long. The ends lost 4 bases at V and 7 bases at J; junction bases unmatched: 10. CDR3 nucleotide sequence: TGTGCCAGTAGTAGGGCGGGACAGGGTCGTTACGGGGAGCTGTTTTTT. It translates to CASSRAGQGRYGELFF.

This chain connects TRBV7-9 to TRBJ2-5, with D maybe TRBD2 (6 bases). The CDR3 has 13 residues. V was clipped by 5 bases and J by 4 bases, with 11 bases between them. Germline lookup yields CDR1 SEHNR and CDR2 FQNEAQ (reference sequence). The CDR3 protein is CASSRGSGETQYF. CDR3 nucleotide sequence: TGTGCCAGCAGCAGGGGTAGCGGAGAGACCCAGTACTTC.

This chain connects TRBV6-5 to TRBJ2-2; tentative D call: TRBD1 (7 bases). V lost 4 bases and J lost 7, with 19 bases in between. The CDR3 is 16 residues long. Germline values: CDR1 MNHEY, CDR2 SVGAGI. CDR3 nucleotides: TGTGCCAGCAGTTTCCGACAGGGAGGTCAAGGCGGGGAGCTGTTTTTT. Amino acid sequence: CASSFRQGGQGGELFF.

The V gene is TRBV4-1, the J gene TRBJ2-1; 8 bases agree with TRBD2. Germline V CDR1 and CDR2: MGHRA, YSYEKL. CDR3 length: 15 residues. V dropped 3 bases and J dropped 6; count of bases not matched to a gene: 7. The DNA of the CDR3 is TGCGCCAGCAGCCAGTCCCCGGGGGGGGGCAATGAGCAGTTCTTC. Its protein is CASSQSPGGGNEQFF.

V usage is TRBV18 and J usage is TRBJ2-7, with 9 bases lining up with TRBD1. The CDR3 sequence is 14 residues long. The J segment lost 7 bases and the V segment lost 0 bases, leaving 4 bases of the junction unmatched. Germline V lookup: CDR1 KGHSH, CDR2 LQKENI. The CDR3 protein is CASSPPGQGREQYF. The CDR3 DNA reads TGTGCCAGCTCACCACCGGGACAGGGTAGAGAGCAGTACTTC.